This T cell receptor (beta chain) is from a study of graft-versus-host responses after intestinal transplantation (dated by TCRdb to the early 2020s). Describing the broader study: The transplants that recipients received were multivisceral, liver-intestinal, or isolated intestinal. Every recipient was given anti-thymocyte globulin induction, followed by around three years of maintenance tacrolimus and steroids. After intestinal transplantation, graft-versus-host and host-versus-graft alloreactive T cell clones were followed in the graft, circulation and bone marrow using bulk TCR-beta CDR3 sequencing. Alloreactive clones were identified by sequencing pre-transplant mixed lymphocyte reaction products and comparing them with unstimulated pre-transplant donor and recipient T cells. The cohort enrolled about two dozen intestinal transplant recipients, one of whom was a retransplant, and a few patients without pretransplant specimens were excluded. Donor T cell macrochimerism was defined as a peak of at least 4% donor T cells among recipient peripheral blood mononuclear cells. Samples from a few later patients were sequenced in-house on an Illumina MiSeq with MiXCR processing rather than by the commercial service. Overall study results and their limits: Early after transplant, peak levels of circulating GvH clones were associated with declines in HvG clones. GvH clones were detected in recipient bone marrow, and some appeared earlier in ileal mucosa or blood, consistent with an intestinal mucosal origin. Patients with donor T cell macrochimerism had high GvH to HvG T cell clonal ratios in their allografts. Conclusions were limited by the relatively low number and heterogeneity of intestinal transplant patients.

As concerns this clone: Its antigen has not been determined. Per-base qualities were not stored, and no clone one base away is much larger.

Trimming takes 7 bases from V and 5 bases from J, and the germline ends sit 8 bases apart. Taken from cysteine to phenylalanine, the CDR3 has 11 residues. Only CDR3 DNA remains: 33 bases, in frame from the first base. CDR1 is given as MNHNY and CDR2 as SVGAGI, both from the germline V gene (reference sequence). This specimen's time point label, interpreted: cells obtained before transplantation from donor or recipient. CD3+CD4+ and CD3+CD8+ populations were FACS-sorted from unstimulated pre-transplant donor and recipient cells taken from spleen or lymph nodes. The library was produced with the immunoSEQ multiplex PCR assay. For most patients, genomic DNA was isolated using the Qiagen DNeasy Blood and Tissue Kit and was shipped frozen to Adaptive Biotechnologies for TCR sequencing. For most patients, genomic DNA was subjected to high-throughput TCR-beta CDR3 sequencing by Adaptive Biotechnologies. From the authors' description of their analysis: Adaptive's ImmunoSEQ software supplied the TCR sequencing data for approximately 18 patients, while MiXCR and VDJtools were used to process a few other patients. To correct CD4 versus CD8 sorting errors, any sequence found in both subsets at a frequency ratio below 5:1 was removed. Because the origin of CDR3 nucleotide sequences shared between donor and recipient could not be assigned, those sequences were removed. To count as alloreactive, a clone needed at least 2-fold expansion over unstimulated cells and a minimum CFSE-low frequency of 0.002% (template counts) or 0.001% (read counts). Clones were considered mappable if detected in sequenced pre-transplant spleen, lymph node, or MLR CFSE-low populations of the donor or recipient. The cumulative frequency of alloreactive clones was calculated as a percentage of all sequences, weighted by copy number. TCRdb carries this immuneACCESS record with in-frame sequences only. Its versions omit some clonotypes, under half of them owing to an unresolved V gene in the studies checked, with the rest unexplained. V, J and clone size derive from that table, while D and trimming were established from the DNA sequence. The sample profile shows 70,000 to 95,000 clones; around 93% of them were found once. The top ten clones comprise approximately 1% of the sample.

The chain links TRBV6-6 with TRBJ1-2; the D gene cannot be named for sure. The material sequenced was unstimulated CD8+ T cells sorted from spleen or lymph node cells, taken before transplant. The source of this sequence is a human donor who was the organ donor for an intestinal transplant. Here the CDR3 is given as CASIARYGYTF. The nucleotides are TGTGCCAGCATTGCGCGGTATGGCTACACCTTC.